Listed here are 12 T cell receptor beta chains from one sample, sequenced in a study of blood T cell repertoires in COVID-19. The assay was immunoSEQ multiplex PCR, and TCRdb's table has in-frame clones only and misses some. The sample consists of approximately 450,000 clones, about 85% of them appearing once. Sequenced sample: PBMCs or T cells enriched from blood (not recorded which). These TCRs come from a woman younger than 30 with acute COVID-19.

This chain connects TRBV5-8 to TRBJ2-7; tentatively, D is TRBD2 (6 bases). The V end lost 0 bases, the J end lost 7 bases, and 14 bases lay between the germline ends. This CDR3 is 14 amino acids long. Germline V CDR1 and CDR2: SGHTS, YDEGEE. The CDR3 DNA reads TGTGCCAGCAGCTTGGAAGGGACTCGGAGGGAGCAGTACTTC. This translates into CASSLEGTRREQYF.

J is TRBJ1-5 and V is TRBV7-9; unclear D gene. The CDR3 loop spans 16 amino acids. Trimming took off 2 bases at V and 0 bases at J, with 11 bases between the two ends. The V gene's germline CDR1 is SEHNR and CDR2 FQNEAQ (reference sequence). As DNA, the CDR3 is TGTGCCAGCAGCTTACCGCCTAAACCTAGCAATCAGCCCCAGCATTTT. It is translated as CASSLPPKPSNQPQHF.

The V call is TRBV20-1, the J call TRBJ2-3, with D maybe TRBD2 (5 bases). CDR1 and CDR2 (germline): DFQATT, SNEGSKA (reference sequence). The CDR3 sequence is 11 residues long. V lost 6 bases, J lost 6 bases, and 10 bases lay in between. The CDR3 DNA is TGCAGTGCAACCACTAGGGATACGCAGTATTTT. Amino acid sequence: CSATTRDTQYF.

The chain uses TRBV5-1 and TRBJ1-1; D gene ambiguous. The V gene lost 4 bases and the J gene lost 0 bases, with 7 bases spanning the gap. CDR1 SGHRS and CDR2 YFSETQ come from the germline V gene. The CDR3 sequence is 13 residues long. The CDR3 loop reads CASSQIMNTEAFF. The CDR3 DNA is TGCGCCAGCAGCCAAATCATGAACACTGAAGCTTTCTTT.

CDR3 loop: CASSVGRGNTEAFF. CDR3 in DNA: TGTGCCAGCAGTGTGGGGCGAGGGAACACTGAAGCTTTCTTT. V usage is TRBV27 and J usage is TRBJ1-1; D possibly corresponds to TRBD1 (5 bases). The CDR3 totals 14 residues. Germline-derived CDR1 and CDR2 are MNHEY and SMNVEV (reference sequence). V lost 5 bases and J 1 base, leaving 11 bases between the germline ends.

The J gene is TRBJ1-2, the V gene TRBV3-1 (or the pseudogene TRBV3-2); D is unresolved. Trimming pared 1 base from V and 4 bases from J, leaving 7 bases between. Per the germline V gene, CDR1 is LGHDT and CDR2 is YNNKEL (reference sequence). The CDR3 sequence is 13 residues long. The CDR3 here is CASSQGSGYGYTF. CDR3 coding DNA: TGTGCCAGCAGCCAAGGTAGCGGCTATGGCTACACCTTC.

This clone came up a few times. This CDR3 is also generated by other DNA sequences in the sample. The chain recombines TRBV7-8 with TRBJ1-5; tentatively, D is TRBD1 (5 bases). Germline V CDR1 and CDR2: SGHVS, FQNEAQ. The CDR3 spans 16 residues. V lost 1 base and J lost 6, with 16 bases in between. The CDR3 region is CASSLVVGGVGQPQHF. The DNA of the CDR3 is TGTGCCAGCAGCTTAGTAGTTGGGGGGGTGGGTCAGCCCCAGCATTTT.

This rearrangement joins TRBV12-3 or TRBV12-4 to TRBJ1-2; D not certain. The CDR3 length is 13 residues. Trimming left V 4 bases short and J 0 bases short, with 6 bases between. This chain's CDR3 is CASSSPANYGYTF. Written as DNA, the CDR3 is TGTGCCAGCAGTTCCCCAGCTAACTATGGCTACACCTTC.

This chain connects TRBV6-2 or TRBV6-3 to TRBJ2-6; 7 nucleotides align to TRBD1. There are 16 residues in the CDR3. Trimming removed 4 bases from V and 0 bases from J; junction bases left unmatched: 3. Per germline, CDR1 MNHEY and CDR2 SVGEGT. CDR3 protein: CASSLDRRSGANVLTF. As DNA, the CDR3 is TGTGCCAGCAGTTTGGACAGGCGCTCTGGGGCCAACGTCCTGACTTTC.

The V call is TRBV5-1, the J call TRBJ1-2; TRBD1 agrees at 8 bases. CDR3 length: 15 amino acids. The germline gives CDR1 SGHRS, CDR2 YFSETQ. V shed 4 bases and J 2 bases; nucleotides not matched to a gene: 7. CDR3 sequence (DNA): TGCGCCAGCAGCCCCGGACAGGGAGTAAACTATGGCTACACCTTC. Residues: CASSPGQGVNYGYTF.

The count of this clone is one. This rearrangement joins TRBV9 to TRBJ2-4; maybe TRBD2 (6 bases). Trimming pared 0 bases from V and 1 base from J, leaving 14 bases between. The germline V gene encodes CDR1 SGDLS and CDR2 YYNGEE. The CDR3 has 17 amino acids. DNA for the CDR3: TGTGCCAGCAGCGTAGAGGTTAGCGGTATGGCCAAAAACATTCAGTACTTC. Translated: CASSVEVSGMAKNIQYF.

This clone has only one observation. The chain couples TRBV28 to TRBJ1-5; 7 bases are shared with TRBD1. There are 15 residues in the CDR3. The V and J ends lost 4 bases and 7 bases, in that order; junction bases with no gene match: 10. CDR1 and CDR2 from the germline V gene are MDHEN and SYDVKM. The CDR3 coding sequence is TGTGCCAGCAGTTCGGACTTACTGACAGGGCAGCCCCAGCATTTT. Encoded protein: CASSSDLLTGQPQHF. Based on the CDR3 plus reference TRBV28 and TRBJ1-5, the full variable domain is DVKVTQSSRYLVKRTGEKVFLECVQDMDHENMFWYRQDPGLGLRLIYFSYDVKMKEKGDIPEGYSVSREKKERFSLILESASTNQTSMYLCASSSDLLTGQPQHFGDGTRLSIL.